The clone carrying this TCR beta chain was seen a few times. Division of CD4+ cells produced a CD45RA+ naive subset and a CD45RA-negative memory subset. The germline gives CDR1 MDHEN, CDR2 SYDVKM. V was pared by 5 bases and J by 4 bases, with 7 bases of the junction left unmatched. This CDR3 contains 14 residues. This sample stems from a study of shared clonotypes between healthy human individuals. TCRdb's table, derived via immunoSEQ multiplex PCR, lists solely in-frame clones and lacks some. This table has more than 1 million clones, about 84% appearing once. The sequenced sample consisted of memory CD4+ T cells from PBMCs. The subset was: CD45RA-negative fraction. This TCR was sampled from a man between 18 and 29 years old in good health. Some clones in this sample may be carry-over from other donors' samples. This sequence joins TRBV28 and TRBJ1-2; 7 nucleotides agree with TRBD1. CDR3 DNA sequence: TGTGCCAGCAGTACGACAGGGCGGGGCTATGGCTACACCTTC. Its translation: CASSTTGRGYGYTF.